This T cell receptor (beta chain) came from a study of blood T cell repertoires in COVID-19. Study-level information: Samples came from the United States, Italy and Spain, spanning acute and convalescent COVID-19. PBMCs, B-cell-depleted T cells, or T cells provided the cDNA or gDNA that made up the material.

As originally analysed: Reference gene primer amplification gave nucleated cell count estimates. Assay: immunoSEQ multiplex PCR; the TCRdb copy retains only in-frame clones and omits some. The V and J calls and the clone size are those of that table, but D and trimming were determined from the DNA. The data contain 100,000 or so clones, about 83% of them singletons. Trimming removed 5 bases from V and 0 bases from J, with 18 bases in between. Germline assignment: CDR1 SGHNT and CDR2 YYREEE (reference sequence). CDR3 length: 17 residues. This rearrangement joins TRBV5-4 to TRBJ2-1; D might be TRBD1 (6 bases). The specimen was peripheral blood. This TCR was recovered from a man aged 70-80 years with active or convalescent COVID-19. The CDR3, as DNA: TGTGCCAGCAGTTCGCCCCGGGACACTTTCTCCTACAATGAGCAGTTCTTC. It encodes CASSSPRDTFSYNEQFF.